What follows are 6 T cell receptor beta chains derived from one specimen sequenced in a study of T cells after yellow fever vaccination. Using its own MiXCR run on the 5' RACE reads, TCRdb lists one record per CDR3 protein. The sample has just over 250,000 distinct CDR3 sequences, over 4.5% seen once. Source: CD4+ T cells sorted from PBMCs, taken on the day of the yellow fever booster vaccination. The receptors originated from a man between 18 and 29 years old who received the YFV17D yellow fever vaccine.

This clonotype was picked up a small number of times. This chain joins TRBV20-1 and TRBJ1-2; a weak D match, TRBD1 (6 bases). Trimming took off 0 bases at V and 7 bases at J, with 12 bases between the two ends. The length of the CDR3 is 13 residues. The germline gives CDR1 DFQATT, CDR2 SNEGSKA (reference sequence). The CDR3 nucleotides are TGCAGTGCTAGAGATCCAGTAGGGGGTGGCTACACCTTC. The encoded protein is CSARDPVGGGYTF.

This clonotype came up many times. The CDR3 nucleotides are TGTGCCAGCAGCTTCCCCCTAGCGGGGGGGCCTGAGTTCTTC. This gives the protein CASSFPLAGGPEFF. This rearrangement joins TRBV7-2 to TRBJ2-1; 12 bases match TRBD2. The CDR3 has 14 amino acids. Germline CDR1 and CDR2: SGHTA and FQGNSA. V dropped 3 bases and J dropped 14; count of bases not matched to a gene: 8.

This clonotype showed up many times. J is TRBJ1-1 and V is TRBV11-2; no firm D call. The germline CDR1 and CDR2 sequences are SGHAT and FQNNGV. V lost 4 bases, J lost 4 bases, and 13 bases lay in between. The CDR3 covers 14 residues. The CDR3: CASSSDGSSTEAFF. In nucleotides, the CDR3 is TGTGCCAGCAGCTCAGATGGGTCTTCCACTGAAGCTTTCTTT. Using reference TRBV11-2 and TRBJ1-1 for the parts outside the CDR3, the full variable domain is EAGVAQSPRYKIIEKRQSVAFWCNPISGHATLYWYQQILGQGPKLLIQFQNNGVVDDSQLPKDRFSAERLKGVDSTLKIQPAKLEDSAVYLCASSSDGSSTEAFFGQGTRLTVV.

This clonotype has ten or more counts. The chain joins TRBV7-2 to TRBJ1-1; D is perhaps TRBD1 (6 bases). Germline V CDR1 and CDR2: SGHTA, FQGNSA. There are 15 residues in the CDR3. The ends were cut back, 5 bases at V and 5 bases at J, with 18 bases in the middle. The CDR3 coding sequence is TGTGCCAGCAGCCTGCACCAAGGGGGATCGACTGAAGCTTTCTTT. It specifies CASSLHQGGSTEAFF.

A few counts support this clonotype. V is TRBV7-2 and J is TRBJ2-1; no clear D. V was clipped by 5 bases and J by 8 bases, with 10 bases between them. CDR3 length: 12 amino acids. CDR1 is SGHTA, CDR2 FQGNSA, per germline. CDR3 bases: TGTGCCAGCAGCCCCCCCCGGCATGAGCAGTTCTTC. Its protein is CASSPPRHEQFF.

This clonotype was observed a few times. This chain connects TRBV7-9 to TRBJ2-3; 14 nucleotides match TRBD2. The V segment lost 5 bases and the J segment 0 bases; nucleotides outside the gene matches: 7. Germline loops: CDR1 SEHNR, CDR2 FQNEAQ (reference sequence). The CDR3 runs 18 residues. CDR3 in DNA: TGTGCCAGCAGCCGACTAGCGGGGGGGCGGGCTAGCACAGATACGCAGTATTTT. Protein product: CASSRLAGGRASTDTQYF.